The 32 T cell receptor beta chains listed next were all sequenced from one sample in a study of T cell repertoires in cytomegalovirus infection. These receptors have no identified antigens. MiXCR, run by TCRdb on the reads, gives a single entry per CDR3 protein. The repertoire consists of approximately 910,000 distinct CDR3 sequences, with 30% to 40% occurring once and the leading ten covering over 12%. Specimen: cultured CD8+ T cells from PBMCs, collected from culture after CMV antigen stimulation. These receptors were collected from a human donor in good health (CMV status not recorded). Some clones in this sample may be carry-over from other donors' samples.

CDR3 in DNA: TGTGCCAGCAGCCACTTTGACAGGGCGTCTCAAGAGACCCAGTACTTC. It codes for CASSHFDRASQETQYF. The chain uses TRBV3-1 and TRBJ2-5; 7 bases agree with TRBD1. This CDR3 has 16 residues. With 3 bases clipped from V and 2 bases from J, the junction kept 9 bases outside the gene matches. Germline-derived CDR1 and CDR2 are LGHDT and YNNKEL (reference sequence).

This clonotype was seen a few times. This CDR3 is CASGFLVSAALQGATNEKLFF. As DNA, the CDR3 is TGTGCTAGTGGATTCTTAGTGAGTGCGGCCCTACAGGGAGCAACTAATGAAAAACTGTTTTTT. The gene calls are TRBV12-5 and TRBJ1-4; the D gene is possibly TRBD1 (6 bases). Trimming took 6 bases from V and 0 from J, leaving 29 bases between them. Germline-derived CDR1 and CDR2 are LGHNT and FRNRAP. This CDR3 has 21 amino acids.

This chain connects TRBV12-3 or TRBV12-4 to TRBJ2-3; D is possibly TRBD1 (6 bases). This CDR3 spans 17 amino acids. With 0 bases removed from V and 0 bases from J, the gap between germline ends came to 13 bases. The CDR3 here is CASSLAFGQSSTDTQYF. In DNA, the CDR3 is TGTGCCAGCAGTTTAGCCTTTGGACAGTCTAGCACAGATACGCAGTATTTT.

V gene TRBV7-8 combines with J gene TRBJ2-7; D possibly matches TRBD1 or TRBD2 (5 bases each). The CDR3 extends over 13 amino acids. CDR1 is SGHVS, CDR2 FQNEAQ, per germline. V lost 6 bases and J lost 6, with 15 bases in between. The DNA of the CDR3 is TGTGCCAGCAGGTTGGGACGGCGGCCCGAGCAGTACTTC. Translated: CASRLGRRPEQYF.

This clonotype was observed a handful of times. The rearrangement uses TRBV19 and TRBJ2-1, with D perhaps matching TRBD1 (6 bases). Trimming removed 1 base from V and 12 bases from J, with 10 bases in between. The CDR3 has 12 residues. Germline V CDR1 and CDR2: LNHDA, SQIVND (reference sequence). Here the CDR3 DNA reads TGTGCCAGTAGTATAGTACGGACAGTGCAGTTCTTC. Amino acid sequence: CASSIVRTVQFF.

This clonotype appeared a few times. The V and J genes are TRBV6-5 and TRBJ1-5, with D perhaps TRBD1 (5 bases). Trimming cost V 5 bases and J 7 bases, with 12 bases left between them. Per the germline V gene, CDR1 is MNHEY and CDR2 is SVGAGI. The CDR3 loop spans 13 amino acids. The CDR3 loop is CASSPGKGQPQHF. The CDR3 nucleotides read TGTGCCAGCAGTCCAGGGAAAGGCCAGCCCCAGCATTTT.

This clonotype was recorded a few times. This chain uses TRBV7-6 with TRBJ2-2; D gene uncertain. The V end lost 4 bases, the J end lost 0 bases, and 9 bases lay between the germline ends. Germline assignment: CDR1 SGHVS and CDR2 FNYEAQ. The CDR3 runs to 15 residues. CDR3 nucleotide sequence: TGTGCCAGCAGCTCCGATGACCCGAACACCGGGGAGCTGTTTTTT. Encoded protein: CASSSDDPNTGELFF.

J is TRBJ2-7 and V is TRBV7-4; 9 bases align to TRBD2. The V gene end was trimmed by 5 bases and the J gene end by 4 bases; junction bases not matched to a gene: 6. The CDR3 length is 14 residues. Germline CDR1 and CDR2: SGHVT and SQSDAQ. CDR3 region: CASSKGTSWYEQYF. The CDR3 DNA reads TGTGCCAGCAGCAAGGGGACTAGCTGGTACGAGCAGTACTTC.

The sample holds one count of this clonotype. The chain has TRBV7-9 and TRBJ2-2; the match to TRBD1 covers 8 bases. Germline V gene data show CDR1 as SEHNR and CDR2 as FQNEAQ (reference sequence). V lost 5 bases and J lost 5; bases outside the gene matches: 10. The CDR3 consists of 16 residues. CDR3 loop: CASSTQGVPRTGELFF. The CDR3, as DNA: TGTGCCAGCAGCACACAGGGGGTCCCTAGAACCGGGGAGCTGTTTTTT. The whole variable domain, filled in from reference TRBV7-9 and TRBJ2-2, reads DTGVSQNPRHKITKRGQNVTFRCDPISEHNRLYWYRQTLGQGPEFLTYFQNEAQLEKSRLLSDRFSAERPKGSFSTLEIQRTEQGDSAMYLCASSTQGVPRTGELFFGEGSRLTVL.

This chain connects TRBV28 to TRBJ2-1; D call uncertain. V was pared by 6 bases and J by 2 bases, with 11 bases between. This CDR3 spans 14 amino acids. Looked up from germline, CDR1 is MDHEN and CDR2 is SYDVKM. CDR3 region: CASRPPGPYNEQFF. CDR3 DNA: TGTGCCAGCAGGCCGCCGGGCCCCTACAATGAGCAGTTCTTC.

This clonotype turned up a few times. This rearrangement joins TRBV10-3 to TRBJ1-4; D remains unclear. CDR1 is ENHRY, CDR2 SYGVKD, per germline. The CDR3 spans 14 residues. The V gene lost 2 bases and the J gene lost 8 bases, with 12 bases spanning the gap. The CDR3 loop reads CAISEPEVGEKLFF. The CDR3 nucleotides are TGTGCCATCAGTGAGCCGGAGGTGGGCGAAAAACTGTTTTTT.

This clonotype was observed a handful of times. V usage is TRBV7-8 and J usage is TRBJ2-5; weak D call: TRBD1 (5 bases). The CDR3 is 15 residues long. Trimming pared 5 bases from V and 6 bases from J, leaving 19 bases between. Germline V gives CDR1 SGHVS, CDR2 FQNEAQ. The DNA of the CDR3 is TGTGCCAGCAGCCCTCCCAGGGTGAGCGAACAGACCCAGTACTTC. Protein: CASSPPRVSEQTQYF.

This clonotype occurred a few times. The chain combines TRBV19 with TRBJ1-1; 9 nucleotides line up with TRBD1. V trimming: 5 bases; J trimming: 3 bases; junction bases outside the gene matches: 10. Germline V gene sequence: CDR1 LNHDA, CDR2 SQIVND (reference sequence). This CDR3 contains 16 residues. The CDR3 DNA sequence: TGTGCCAGTAGTTCCTCGGGACAGGGTTTATACACTGAAGCTTTCTTT. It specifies CASSSSGQGLYTEAFF.

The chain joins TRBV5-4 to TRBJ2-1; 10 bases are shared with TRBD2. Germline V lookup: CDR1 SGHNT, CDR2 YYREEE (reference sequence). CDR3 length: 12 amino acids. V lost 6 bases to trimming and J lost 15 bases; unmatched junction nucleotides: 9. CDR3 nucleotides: TGTGCCAGCATCCAAGCGGGGGGGAAAAGGTTCTTC. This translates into CASIQAGGKRFF.

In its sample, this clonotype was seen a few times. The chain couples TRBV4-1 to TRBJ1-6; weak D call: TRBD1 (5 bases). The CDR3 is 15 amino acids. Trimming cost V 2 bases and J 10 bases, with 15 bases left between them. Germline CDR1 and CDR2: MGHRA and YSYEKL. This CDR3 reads CASSQLGPSGSPLHF. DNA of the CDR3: TGCGCCAGCAGCCAACTGGGACCGTCTGGGTCACCCCTCCACTTT.

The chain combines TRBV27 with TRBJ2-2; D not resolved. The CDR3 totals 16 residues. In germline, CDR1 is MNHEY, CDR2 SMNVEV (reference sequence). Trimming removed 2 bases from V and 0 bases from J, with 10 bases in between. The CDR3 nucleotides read TGTGCCAGCAGTTTACGGGCAGACGCGAACACCGGGGAGCTGTTTTTT. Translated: CASSLRADANTGELFF.

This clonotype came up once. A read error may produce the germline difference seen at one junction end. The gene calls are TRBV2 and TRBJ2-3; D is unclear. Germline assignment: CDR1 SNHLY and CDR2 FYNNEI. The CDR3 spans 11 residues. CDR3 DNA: TGTGTCAGCAGGCTCACAGATACGCAGTATTTT. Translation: CVSRLTDTQYF.

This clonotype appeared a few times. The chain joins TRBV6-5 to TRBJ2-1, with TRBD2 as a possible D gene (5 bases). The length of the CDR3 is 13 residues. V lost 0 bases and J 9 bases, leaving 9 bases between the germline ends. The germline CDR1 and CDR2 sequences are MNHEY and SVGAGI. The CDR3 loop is CASSYSPGVEQFF. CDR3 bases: TGTGCCAGCAGTTACTCTCCCGGGGTTGAGCAGTTCTTC.

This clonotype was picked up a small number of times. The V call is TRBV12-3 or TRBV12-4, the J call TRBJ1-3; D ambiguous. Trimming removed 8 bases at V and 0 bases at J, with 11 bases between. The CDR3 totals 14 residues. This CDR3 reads CASSIMGSGNTIYF. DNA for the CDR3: TGTGCCAGCTCTATCATGGGCTCTGGAAACACCATATATTTT.

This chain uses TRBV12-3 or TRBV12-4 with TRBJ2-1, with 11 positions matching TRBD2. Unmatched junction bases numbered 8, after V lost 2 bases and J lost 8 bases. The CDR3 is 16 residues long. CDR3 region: CASSLRRGLADDEQFF. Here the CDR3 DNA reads TGTGCCAGCAGTTTACGGCGGGGACTAGCGGACGATGAGCAGTTCTTC.

The CDR3 bases are TGTGCCAGCAGCGTAGCCCGAATGGGCTCTGGGGCCAACGTCCTGACTTTC. This codes for CASSVARMGSGANVLTF. V is TRBV9 and J is TRBJ2-6; D call uncertain. This CDR3 contains 17 residues. Germline V gives CDR1 SGDLS, CDR2 YYNGEE. V lost 0 bases to trimming and J lost 0 bases, with 10 bases between them.

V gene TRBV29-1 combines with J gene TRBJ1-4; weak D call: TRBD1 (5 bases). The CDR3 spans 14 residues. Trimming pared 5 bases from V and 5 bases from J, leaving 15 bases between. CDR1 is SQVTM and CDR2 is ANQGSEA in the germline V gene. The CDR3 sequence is CSVFMGQRNEKLFF. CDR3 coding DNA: TGCAGCGTTTTTATGGGGCAGAGGAATGAAAAACTGTTTTTT.

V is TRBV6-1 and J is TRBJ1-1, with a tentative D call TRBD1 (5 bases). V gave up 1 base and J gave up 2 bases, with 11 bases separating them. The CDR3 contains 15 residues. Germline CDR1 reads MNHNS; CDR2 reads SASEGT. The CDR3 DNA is TGTGCCAGCAGTGAAGACGAGGGGATAAACACTGAAGCTTTCTTT. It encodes CASSEDEGINTEAFF.

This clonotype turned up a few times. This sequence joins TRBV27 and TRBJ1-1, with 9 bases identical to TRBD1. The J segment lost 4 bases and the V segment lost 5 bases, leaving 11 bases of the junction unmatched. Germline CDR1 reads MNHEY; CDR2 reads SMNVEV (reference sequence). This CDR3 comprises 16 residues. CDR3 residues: CASSGPGQGVGTEAFF. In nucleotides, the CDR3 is TGTGCCAGCAGTGGTCCGGGACAGGGTGTGGGCACTGAAGCTTTCTTT.

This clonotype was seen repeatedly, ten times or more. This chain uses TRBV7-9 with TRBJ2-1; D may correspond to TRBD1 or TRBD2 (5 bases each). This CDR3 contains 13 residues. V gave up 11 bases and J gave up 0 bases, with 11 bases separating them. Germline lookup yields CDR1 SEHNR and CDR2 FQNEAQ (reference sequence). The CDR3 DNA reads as TGTGCCGCATTGGGGGTCTCCTACAATGAGCAGTTCTTC. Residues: CAALGVSYNEQFF.

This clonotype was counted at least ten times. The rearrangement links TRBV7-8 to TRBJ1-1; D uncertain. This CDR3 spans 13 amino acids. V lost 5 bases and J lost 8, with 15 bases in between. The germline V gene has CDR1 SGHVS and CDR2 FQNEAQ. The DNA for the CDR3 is TGTGCCAGCAGCCCCACCGGTCCAACCGAAGCTTTCTTT. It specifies CASSPTGPTEAFF.

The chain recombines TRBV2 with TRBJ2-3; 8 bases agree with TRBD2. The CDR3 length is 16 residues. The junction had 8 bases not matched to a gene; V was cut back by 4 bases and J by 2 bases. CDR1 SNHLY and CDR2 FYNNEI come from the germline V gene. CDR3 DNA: TGTGCCAGCAGTGGACCGGGGGGGGCGGCCACAGATACGCAGTATTTT. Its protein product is CASSGPGGAATDTQYF. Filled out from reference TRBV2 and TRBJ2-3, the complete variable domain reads EPEVTQTPSHQVTQMGQEVILRCVPISNHLYFYWYRQILGQKVEFLVSFYNNEISEKSEIFDDQFSVERPDGSNFTLKIRSTKLEDSAMYFCASSGPGGAATDTQYFGPGTRLTVL.

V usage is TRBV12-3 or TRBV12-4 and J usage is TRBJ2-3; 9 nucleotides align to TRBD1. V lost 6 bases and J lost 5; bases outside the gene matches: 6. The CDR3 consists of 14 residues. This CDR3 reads CASRNPTGGDTQYF. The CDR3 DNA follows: TGTGCCAGCAGGAACCCGACAGGGGGAGATACGCAGTATTTT.

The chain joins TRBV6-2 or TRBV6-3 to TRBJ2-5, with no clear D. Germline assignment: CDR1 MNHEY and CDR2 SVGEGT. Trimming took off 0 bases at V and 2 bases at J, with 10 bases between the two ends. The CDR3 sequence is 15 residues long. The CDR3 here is CASSYSAMEQETQYF. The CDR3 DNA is TGTGCCAGCAGTTACTCTGCTATGGAACAAGAGACCCAGTACTTC.

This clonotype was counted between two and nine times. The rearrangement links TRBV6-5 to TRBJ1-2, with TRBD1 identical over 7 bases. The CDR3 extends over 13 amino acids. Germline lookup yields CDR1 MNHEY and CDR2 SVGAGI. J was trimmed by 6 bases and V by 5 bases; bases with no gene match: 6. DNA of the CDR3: TGTGCCAGCAGTCCCGAGGGGGCCCATGGCTACACCTTC. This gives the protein CASSPEGAHGYTF.

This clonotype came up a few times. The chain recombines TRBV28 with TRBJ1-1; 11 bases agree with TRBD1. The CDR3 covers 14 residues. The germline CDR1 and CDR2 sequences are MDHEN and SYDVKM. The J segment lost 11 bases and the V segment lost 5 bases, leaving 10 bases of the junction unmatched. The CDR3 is CASSSLGTGGLAFF. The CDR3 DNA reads TGTGCCAGCAGTAGTCTAGGGACAGGGGGATTGGCTTTCTTT.

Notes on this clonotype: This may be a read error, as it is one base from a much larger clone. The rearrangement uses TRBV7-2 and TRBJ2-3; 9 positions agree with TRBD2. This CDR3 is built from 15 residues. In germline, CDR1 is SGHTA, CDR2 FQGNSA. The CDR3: CVSGGGEPDFDTQYF. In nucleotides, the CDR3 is TGTGTCAGTGGCGGGGGGGAACCGGATTTTGATACGCAGTATTTT.